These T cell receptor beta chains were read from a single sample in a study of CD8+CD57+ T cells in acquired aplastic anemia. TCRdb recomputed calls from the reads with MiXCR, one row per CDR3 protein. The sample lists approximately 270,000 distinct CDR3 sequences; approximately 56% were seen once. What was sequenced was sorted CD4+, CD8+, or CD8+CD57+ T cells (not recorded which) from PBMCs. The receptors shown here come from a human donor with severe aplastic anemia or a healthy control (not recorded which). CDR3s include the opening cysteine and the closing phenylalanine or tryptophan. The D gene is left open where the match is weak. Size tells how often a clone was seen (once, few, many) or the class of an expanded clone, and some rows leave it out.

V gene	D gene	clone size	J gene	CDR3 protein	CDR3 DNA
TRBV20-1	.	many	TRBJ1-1	CSARDSRQINAFF	TGCAGTGCTAGAGATAGTAGACAGATAAACGCTTTCTTT
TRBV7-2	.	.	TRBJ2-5	CASSLGAYQETQYF	TGTGCCAGCAGCTTAGGCGCGTATCAAGAGACCCAGTACTTC
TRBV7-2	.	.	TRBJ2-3	CASSSTPGRDTQYF	TGTGCCAGCAGCTCCACCCCCGGGAGAGATACGCAGTATTTT
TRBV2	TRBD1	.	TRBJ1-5	CASSFVPGQGSNQPQHF	TGTGCCAGCAGTTTTGTCCCGGGACAGGGATCGAATCAGCCCCAGCATTTT
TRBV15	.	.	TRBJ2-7	CATSRDRW	TGTGCCACCAGCAGAGATAGGTGG
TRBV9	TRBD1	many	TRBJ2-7	CASSVVGGDEQYF	TGTGCCAGCAGCGTAGTAGGGGGCGACGAGCAGTACTTC
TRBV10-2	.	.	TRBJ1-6	CASSDPGGRGSPPLHF	TGCGCCAGCAGTGACCCCGGGGGTAGGGGGTCTCCACCCCTCCACTTT
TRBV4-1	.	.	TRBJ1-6	CASSRTGQKVYNSPLHF	TGCGCCAGCAGCCGAACTGGACAGAAAGTTTATAATTCACCCCTCCACTTT
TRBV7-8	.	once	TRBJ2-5	CASSPGGGGRETQYF	TGTGCCAGCAGCCCAGGAGGTGGGGGCAGGGAGACCCAGTACTTC
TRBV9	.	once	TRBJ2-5	CASSNHGAPQETQYF	TGTGCCAGCAGCAACCACGGGGCACCCCAAGAGACCCAGTACTTC
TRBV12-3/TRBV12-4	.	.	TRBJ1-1	CASGWGNTGAFF	TGTGCCAGCGGGTGGGGGAACACTGGAGCTTTCTTT
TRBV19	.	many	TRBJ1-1	CASSIRGGTFF	TGTGCCAGTAGTATCCGCGGGGGGACTTTCTTT
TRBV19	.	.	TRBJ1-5	CASSGGGRGNQPQHF	TGTGCCAGTAGTGGGGGGGGCAGAGGCAATCAGCCCCAGCATTTT
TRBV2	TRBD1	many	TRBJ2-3	CASMWDRGSDTQYF	TGTGCCAGCATGTGGGACAGGGGTTCGGATACGCAGTATTTT
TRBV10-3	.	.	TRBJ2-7	CAIRYGGGTYEQYF	TGTGCCATCAGGTACGGTGGGGGGACCTACGAGCAGTACTTC
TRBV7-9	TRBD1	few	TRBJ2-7	CASSLRQGIHEQYF	TGTGCCAGCAGCTTAAGACAGGGGATTCACGAGCAGTACTTC
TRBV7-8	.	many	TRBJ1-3	CASSLSLGLQPIYF	TGTGCCAGCAGCTTATCCCTGGGGCTTCAACCCATATATTTT
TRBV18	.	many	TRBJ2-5	CASSPLRTVQETQYF	TGTGCCAGCTCACCCTTACGGACAGTCCAAGAGACCCAGTACTTC
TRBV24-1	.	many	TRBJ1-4	CATSLRNNEKLFF	TGTGCCACCAGCTTACGCAATAATGAAAAACTGTTTTTT
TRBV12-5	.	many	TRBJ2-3	CASGLGHGHTDTQYF	TGTGCTAGTGGTTTGGGACACGGACACACAGATACGCAGTATTTT